This T cell receptor beta chain was identified during a study of PD-1 blockade in classical Hodgkin lymphoma. Findings of the study overall: Complete responders entered with baseline diversity on par with newly diagnosed patients, the results showed. Lower baseline TCR diversity was reported for newly diagnosed patients than for healthy donors. What caused the repertoire differences, perhaps disease activity or prior therapy, remains undefined.

This clone was recorded once. As yet, its antigen is unknown. Stated time point: cycle 4 day 1 (C4D1), after 5 to 7 weeks of nivolumab. Every patient was affected by relapse after autologous stem cell transplantation, while exposure to brentuximab vedotin was not uniform. Produced via immunoSEQ multiplex PCR; TCRdb's table is partial and in-frame only. The sample gives tens of thousands of clones, 83% of which show up once; around 15% is in the top ten. This specimen consisted of peripheral blood mononuclear cells (PBMCs), obtained before the fourth cycle of nivolumab. The sequence derives from a human donor with classical Hodgkin lymphoma.

The CDR3, as DNA: TGTGCCAGTAGTACCCCCGGGCAGGGAGGCTATGGCTACACCTTC. This encodes CASSTPGQGGYGYTF. The chain carries TRBV19 and TRBJ1-2; a weak D match, TRBD1 (5 bases). V dropped 4 bases and J dropped 4 bases, with 16 bases sitting between them. The germline V gene has CDR1 LNHDA and CDR2 SQIVND (reference sequence). This CDR3 has 15 amino acids.